This T cell receptor (beta chain) was profiled in a study of blood T cell repertoires in COVID-19 (dated by TCRdb to 2018 to 2021). A note on the overall study: Samples covering the acute and convalescent phases of COVID-19 were provided by collaborators in the United States, Italy and Spain. The samples were drawn from the first 160 participants of the ongoing ImmuneRACE study and from 1,254 subjects provided by 6 global collaborators. HLA class I and class II types, where available, came from metadata supplied by the sample provider rather than from assay-based typing. Nearly every sample came with metadata listing a de-identified subject ID, COVID-19 status, age in years and sex. The repertoires were released in a freely available public database intended as a resource for research on the immune response to SARS-CoV-2. The prospective study material was composed of cDNA or gDNA derived from T cells, B-cell-depleted T cells, or PBMCs. Subjects who had been exposed to COVID-19, were actively infected with it, or had recovered from it provided the deeply sampled blood TCRbeta repertoires that made up the dataset. Here is what the overall study found, with its caveats: How much clinical and demographic metadata was included differed by source and by participant, and the metadata was provided uncurated.

Of note for this clone: What antigen it recognizes has not been identified. No much larger clone exists at a distance of one base, and base qualities are not known.

The immunoSEQ Assay, a bias-controlled multiplex PCR, was used to amplify TCRbeta CDR3 regions from genomic DNA. On the authors' methods: Nucleated cell counts per sample were estimated from amplification of reference gene primers within the assay. To quantify the absolute abundance of each unique TCRbeta CDR3 rearrangement, sequence reads were collapsed and filtered. For each sample, productive Simpson clonality was calculated as the square root of Simpson's diversity index across productive rearrangements. The table comes from immuneACCESS by way of TCRdb, which keeps in-frame sequences with V and J called. Part of the clones is missing from these tables; in studies checked, under half for an unresolved V gene and the rest for unknown reasons. V and J calls plus clone size are reproduced from that table; the DNA served to infer D and trimming. Counted in this sample were about 86,000 clones; around four fifths of them appeared once. 11% of the sample rests with the top ten.

Each collaborating institution followed its own protocols to collect whole blood in K2EDTA tubes. For TCRbeta analysis, collaborator samples were shipped as frozen whole blood, as isolated PBMCs, or as DNA extracted from either sample type. Sample: peripheral blood. This TCR came from a man in his 70s with acute or convalescent COVID-19.

The DNA sequence is TGCGCCAGCAAAAGGCAGGACTCCTACGAGCAGTACTTC. Its translation reads: CASKRQDSYEQYF. The rearrangement joined TRBV5-1 to TRBJ2-7, with the D gene call left open. The V end loses 6 bases and the J end loses 0 bases, and a stretch of 10 bases separates them. The germline V gene gives CDR1 as SGHRS and CDR2 as YFSETQ. Including cysteine and phenylalanine, the CDR3 has 13 amino acids. Only the CDR3 DNA stays, 39 bases, in frame from base 1.